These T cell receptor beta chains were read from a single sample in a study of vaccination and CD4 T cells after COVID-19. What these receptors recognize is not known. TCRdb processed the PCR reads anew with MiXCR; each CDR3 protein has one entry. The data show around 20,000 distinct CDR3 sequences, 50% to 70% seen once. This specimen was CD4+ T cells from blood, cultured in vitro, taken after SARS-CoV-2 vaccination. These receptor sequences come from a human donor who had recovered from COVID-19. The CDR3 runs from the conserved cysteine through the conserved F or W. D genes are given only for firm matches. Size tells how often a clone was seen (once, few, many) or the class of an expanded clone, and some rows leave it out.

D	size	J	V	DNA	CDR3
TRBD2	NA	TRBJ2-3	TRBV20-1	TGCAGCCGCTACCCGGGACTAGCGACAGATACGCAGTATTTT	CSRYPGLATDTQYF
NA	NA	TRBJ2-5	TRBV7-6	TGTGCCAGCACCCCGGGTATAGGGGAGACCCAGTACTTC	CASTPGIGETQYF
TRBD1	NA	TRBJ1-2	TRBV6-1	TGTGCCAGCAGCACCGGACAGGGAGACTATGGCTACACCTTC	CASSTGQGDYGYTF
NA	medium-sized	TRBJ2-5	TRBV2	TGTGCCAGCGGCCGGGACCAGGGAATGGAGACCCAGTACTTC	CASGRDQGMETQYF
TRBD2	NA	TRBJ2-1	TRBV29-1	TGCAGCGTGTTGGGACTAGCGGGGATCAATGAGCAGTTCTTC	CSVLGLAGINEQFF
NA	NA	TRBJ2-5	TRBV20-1	TGCAGTGCTAGAGATGGGGCCAGAAACCACCAAGAGACCCAGTACTTC	CSARDGARNHQETQYF
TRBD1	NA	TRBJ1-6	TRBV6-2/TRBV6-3	TGTGCCAGCAGTTACTCCACGGGACAGGTCTTGGCACCCCTCCACTTT	CASSYSTGQVLAPLHF
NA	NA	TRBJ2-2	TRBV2	TGTGCCAGCAGTGAAATCGTTACCGGGGAGCTGTTTTTT	CASSEIVTGELFF
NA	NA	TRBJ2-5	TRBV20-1	TGCAGTGCTAGCTCAGCGGGAAGGGGGGAGACCCAGTACTTC	CSASSAGRGETQYF
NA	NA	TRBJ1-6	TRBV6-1	TGTGCCAGCATATCCGGAAGGGCCGAGGATTCACCCCTCCACTTT	CASISGRAEDSPLHF